This T cell receptor beta chain comes out of a study of CD8+CD57+ T cells in acquired aplastic anemia. Background on the study: Sorted CD4+ and CD8+ cells yielded DNA averaging around 3 ug.

Regarding the study as a whole: A set of twenty-nine CD8+ CDR3 sequences was shared between patients and controls, and these sequences appeared highly expressed in patients.

Notes on this clonotype: Its antigen is still unknown.

The template used for profiling TCR beta VDJ and CDR3 was genomic DNA. MiXCR, run by TCRdb on the reads, gives a single entry per CDR3 protein. The repertoire holds around 200,000 distinct CDR3 sequences, with more than 55% as singletons. V lost 8 bases and J lost 4, with 17 bases in between. The germline CDR1 and CDR2 sequences are SGHTA and FQGNSA. The CDR3 is 14 residues long. In patients chosen for sequencing, flow cytometry had shown CD8+CD57+ cell expansion. The enrolled patients all had severe acquired aplastic anemia. All patients were therapy-naive when blood was sampled. The TCR originated in a human donor with aplastic anemia. The rearrangement joins TRBV7-2 to TRBJ1-1; D may be TRBD1 (6 bases). The source material was sorted CD4+, CD8+, or CD8+CD57+ T cells (not recorded which) from PBMCs. As DNA, the CDR3 is TGTGCCAGCTTACAGGGACGGATTTCCACTGAAGCTTTCTTT. This encodes CASLQGRISTEAFF.